This T cell receptor beta chain is drawn from a study of siplizumab effects on memory and regulatory T cells. Method: immunoSEQ multiplex PCR; TCRdb's copy keeps in-frame clones and lacks some. In the table there are 90,000 to 120,000 clones, approximately 94% of which are singletons. Per the germline V gene, CDR1 is WSHSY and CDR2 is SAAADI. V lost 1 base to trimming and J lost 1 base, with 8 bases between them. The CDR3 has 15 amino acids. Sequencing used Tregs sorted from blood. The chain joins TRBV10-2 to TRBJ1-5; D is perhaps TRBD1 (5 bases). This receptor was obtained from a human donor in good health. The CDR3 loop is CASSEYGQSNQPQHF. The CDR3 DNA sequence: TGCGCCAGCAGTGAGTACGGACAAAGCAATCAGCCCCAGCATTTT.